These 12 T cell receptor beta chains came from one sample sequenced in a study of OX40 agonist ivuxolimab in advanced cancers. TCRdb keeps only in-frame clones here, not all; method: immunoSEQ multiplex PCR. The sample consists of over 45,000 clones, 85% of them appearing once. Specimen: CD4+ or CD8+ T cells sorted from blood, collected in a trial of the OX40 agonist ivuxolimab. These receptors were taken from an adult with an advanced solid tumor such as melanoma, head and neck, liver or kidney cancer.

This clone was seen once. The chain carries TRBV11-2 and TRBJ2-1, with 11 bases fitting TRBD2. V gave up 0 bases and J gave up 0 bases; unmatched junction bases: 10. Germline CDR1 SGHAT, CDR2 FQNNGV. The CDR3 is made up of 20 amino acids. The CDR3 region has the DNA TGTGCCAGCAGCTTAGAAATACTAGCGGGAGCCTTTGGCTCCTACAATGAGCAGTTCTTC. It encodes CASSLEILAGAFGSYNEQFF.

V and J are TRBV18 and TRBJ2-1; D gene uncertain. The CDR3 runs 17 residues. Germline V gives CDR1 KGHSH, CDR2 LQKENI. Between the trimmed V and J ends, which lost 0 bases and 6 bases, there was a span of 18 bases. The CDR3 sequence is CASSPPPRFPNSNEQFF. The CDR3 DNA reads TGTGCCAGCTCACCACCACCCAGGTTCCCCAACTCCAATGAGCAGTTCTTC.

This chain joins TRBV4-3 and TRBJ2-2; D is uncertain. Germline CDR1 reads LGHNA; CDR2 reads YSLEER. CDR3 length equals 16 residues. With 0 bases removed from V and 0 bases from J, the gap between germline ends came to 8 bases. This chain's CDR3 is CASSQDQLTNTGELFF. CDR3 DNA sequence: TGCGCCAGCAGCCAAGATCAACTTACGAACACCGGGGAGCTGTTTTTT.

V is TRBV7-6 and J is TRBJ1-1, with D possibly being TRBD1 (6 bases). CDR3 length: 16 amino acids. CDR1 is SGHVS, CDR2 FNYEAQ, per germline. V lost 5 bases and J 3 bases, leaving 19 bases between the germline ends. The CDR3 DNA follows: TGTGCCAGCAGCCCCCTTAGGTCGGGGGGCGACACTGAAGCTTTCTTT. It codes for CASSPLRSGGDTEAFF.

The chain has TRBV4-1 and TRBJ1-1; D gene ambiguous. This CDR3 is 13 amino acids long. Germline values: CDR1 MGHRA, CDR2 YSYEKL. The V end was cut by 0 bases, the J end by 5 bases, with 7 bases between. The CDR3 loop reads CASSQDPLTEAFF. The CDR3 region has the DNA TGCGCCAGCAGCCAAGACCCGCTTACTGAAGCTTTCTTT.

The rearrangement uses TRBV11-3 and TRBJ2-7, with TRBD2 identical over 13 bases. There are 15 residues in the CDR3. Germline-derived CDR1 and CDR2 are SGHNT and YENEEA. The junction had 5 bases not matched to a gene; V was cut back by 5 bases and J by 4 bases. The CDR3 loop is CASSGWTSGSYEQYF. CDR3 in DNA: TGTGCCAGCAGCGGGTGGACTAGCGGGAGTTACGAGCAGTACTTC.

The chain couples TRBV7-2 to TRBJ2-7, with 9 bases that match TRBD2. The V and J ends lost 1 base and 0 bases, in that order; junction bases with no gene match: 4. This CDR3 is built from 16 residues. Germline CDR1 and CDR2: SGHTA and FQGNSA. DNA for the CDR3: TGTGCCAGCAGCTTAGATGGGCGGGAGGGCTCCTACGAGCAGTACTTC. The encoded protein is CASSLDGREGSYEQYF. Full variable domain (rest looked up from reference TRBV7-2 and TRBJ2-7): GAGVSQSPSNKVTEKGKDVELRCDPISGHTALYWYRQSLGQGLEFLIYFQGNSAPDKSGLPSDRFSAERTGGSVSTLTIQRTQQEDSAVYLCASSLDGREGSYEQYFGPGTRLTVT.

This chain links TRBV6-5 with TRBJ2-7; 8 bases match TRBD1. V lost 1 base to trimming and J lost 4 bases; unmatched junction nucleotides: 6. The CDR3 is 15 amino acids. Germline values: CDR1 MNHEY, CDR2 SVGAGI. The CDR3 sequence is CASSYYQGAEYEQYF. DNA for the CDR3: TGTGCCAGCAGTTACTACCAGGGGGCGGAGTACGAGCAGTACTTC.

This chain links TRBV7-3 with TRBJ2-7, with 8 bases that match TRBD2. Germline V gives CDR1 SGHTA, CDR2 FQGTGA. CDR3 length: 15 amino acids. The trim removed 5 bases at V and 7 bases at J, leaving 13 bases unmatched. CDR3 coding DNA: TGTGCCAGCAGCCCTTACGACGGGGGGGGCAGGGAGCAGTACTTC. As protein: CASSPYDGGGREQYF.

V gene TRBV5-6 combines with J gene TRBJ2-7, with D possibly being TRBD2 (6 bases). V gave up 4 bases and J gave up 5 bases, with 22 bases separating them. The CDR3 consists of 16 residues. Germline lookup yields CDR1 SGHDT and CDR2 YYEEEE. The CDR3 loop is CASSRNELDYIDEQYF. In nucleotides, the CDR3 is TGTGCCAGCAGCAGGAATGAGCTGGACTATATAGACGAGCAGTACTTC.

The chain combines TRBV19 with TRBJ2-1; the D gene is possibly TRBD2 (6 bases). The CDR3 contains 16 residues. Germline loops: CDR1 LNHDA, CDR2 SQIVND (reference sequence). The germline V and J ends were trimmed by 0 bases and 0 bases, with 9 bases remaining between them. CDR3 sequence reads: CASSIERGSSYNEQFF. Written as DNA, the CDR3 is TGTGCCAGTAGTATAGAGCGGGGCAGCTCCTACAATGAGCAGTTCTTC. The full variable domain, rest sourced from reference TRBV19 and TRBJ2-1, is DGGITQSPKYLFRKEGQNVTLSCEQNLNHDAMYWYRQDPGQGLRLIYYSQIVNDFQKGDIAEGYSVSREKKESFPLTVTSAQKNPTAFYLCASSIERGSSYNEQFFGPGTRLTVL.

The chain couples TRBV27 to TRBJ2-5; D possibly corresponds to TRBD1 (7 bases). Per germline, CDR1 MNHEY and CDR2 SMNVEV (reference sequence). Trimming shortened V by 6 bases and J by 4 bases, and 21 bases separated the two germline ends. The CDR3 is made up of 16 amino acids. The DNA for the CDR3 is TGTGCCAGCAGATCTCTAGGGACAGCCGGGAGAGAGACCCAGTACTTC. This encodes CASRSLGTAGRETQYF.